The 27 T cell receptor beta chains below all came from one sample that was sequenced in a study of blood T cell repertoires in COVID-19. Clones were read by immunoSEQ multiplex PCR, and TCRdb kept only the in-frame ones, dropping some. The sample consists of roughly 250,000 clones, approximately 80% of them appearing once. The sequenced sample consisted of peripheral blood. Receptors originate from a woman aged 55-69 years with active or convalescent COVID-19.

The CDR3 spells CASSLRPGHGGLMNTEAFF. The CDR3 DNA follows: TGTGCCAGCAGCTTGCGGCCAGGCCATGGGGGACTCATGAACACTGAAGCTTTCTTT. The chain carries TRBV5-6 and TRBJ1-1, with D perhaps TRBD1 (5 bases). This CDR3 is built from 19 residues. Germline CDR1 reads SGHDT; CDR2 reads YYEEEE. The V gene lost 1 base and the J gene lost 0 bases, with 22 bases spanning the gap. Supplemented by reference TRBV5-6 and TRBJ1-1, the full variable domain reads DAGVTQSPTHLIKTRGQQVTLRCSPKSGHDTVSWYQQALGQGPQFIFQYYEEEERQRGNFPDRFSGHQFPNYSSELNVNALLLGDSALYLCASSLRPGHGGLMNTEAFFGQGTRLTVV.

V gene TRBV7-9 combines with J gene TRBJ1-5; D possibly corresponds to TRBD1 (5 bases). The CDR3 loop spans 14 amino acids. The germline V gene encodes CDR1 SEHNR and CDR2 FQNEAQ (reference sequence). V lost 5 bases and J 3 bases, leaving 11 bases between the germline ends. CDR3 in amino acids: CASSTLTDNQPQHF. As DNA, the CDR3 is TGTGCCAGCAGCACACTGACAGACAATCAGCCCCAGCATTTT.

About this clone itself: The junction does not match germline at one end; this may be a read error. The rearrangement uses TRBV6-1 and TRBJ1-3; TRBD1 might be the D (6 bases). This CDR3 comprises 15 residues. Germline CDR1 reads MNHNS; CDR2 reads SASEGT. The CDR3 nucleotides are TGTGCCAGCAGGGAAGGGGACAACTCTGGAAACACCATATATTTT. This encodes CASREGDNSGNTIYF.

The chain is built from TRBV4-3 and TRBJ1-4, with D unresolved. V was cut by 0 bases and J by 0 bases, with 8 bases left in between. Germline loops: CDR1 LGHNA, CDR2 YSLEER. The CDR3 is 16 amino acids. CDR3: CASSQDTGTTNEKLFF. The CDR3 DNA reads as TGCGCCAGCAGCCAAGATACGGGGACAACTAATGAAAAACTGTTTTTT.

CDR3 residues: CASSGRAAHSNQPQHF. The CDR3 nucleotides read TGTGCCAGCAGCGGGCGGGCGGCCCATAGCAATCAGCCCCAGCATTTT. J is TRBJ1-5 and V is TRBV21-1. TRBV21-1 is shown as a pseudogene. The CDR3 spans 16 residues.

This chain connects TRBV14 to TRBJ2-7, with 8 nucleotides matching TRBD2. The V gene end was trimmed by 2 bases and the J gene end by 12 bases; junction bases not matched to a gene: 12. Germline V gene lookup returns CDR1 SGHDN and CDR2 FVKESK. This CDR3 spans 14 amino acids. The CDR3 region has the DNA TGTGCCAGCAGCCAACCGGGGGGGGCACCTCTTCGGTACTTC. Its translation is CASSQPGGAPLRYF.

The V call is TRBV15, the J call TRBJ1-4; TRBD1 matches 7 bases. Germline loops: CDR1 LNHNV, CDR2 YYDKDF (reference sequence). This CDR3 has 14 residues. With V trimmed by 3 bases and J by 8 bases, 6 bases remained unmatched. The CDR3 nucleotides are TGTGCCACCAGCAGTCGACAGGGTCGGGAAAAACTGTTTTTT. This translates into CATSSRQGREKLFF.

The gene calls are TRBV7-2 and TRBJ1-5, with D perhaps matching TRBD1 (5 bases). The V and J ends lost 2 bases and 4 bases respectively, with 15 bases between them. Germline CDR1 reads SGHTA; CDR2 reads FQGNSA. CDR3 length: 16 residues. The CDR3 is CASSLNGQGLNQPQHF. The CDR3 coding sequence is TGTGCCAGCAGCTTAAATGGGCAGGGTTTAAATCAGCCCCAGCATTTT.

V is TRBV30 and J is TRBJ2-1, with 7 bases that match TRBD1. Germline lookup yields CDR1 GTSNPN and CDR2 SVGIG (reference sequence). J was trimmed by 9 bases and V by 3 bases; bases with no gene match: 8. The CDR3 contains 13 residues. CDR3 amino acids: CAWRTYRGREQFF. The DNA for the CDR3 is TGTGCCTGGAGGACTTACAGGGGTCGTGAGCAGTTCTTC.

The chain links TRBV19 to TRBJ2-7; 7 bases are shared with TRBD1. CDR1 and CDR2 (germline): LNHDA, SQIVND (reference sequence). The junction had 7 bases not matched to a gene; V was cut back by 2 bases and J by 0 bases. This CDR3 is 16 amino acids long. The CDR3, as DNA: TGTGCCAGTAGTATACCAGGGGGTGAAAGCTCCTACGAGCAGTACTTC. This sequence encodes CASSIPGGESSYEQYF.

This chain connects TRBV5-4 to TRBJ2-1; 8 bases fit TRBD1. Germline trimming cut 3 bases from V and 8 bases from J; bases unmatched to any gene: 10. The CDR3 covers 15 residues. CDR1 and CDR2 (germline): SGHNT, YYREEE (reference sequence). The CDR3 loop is CASSYRTGRKDEQFF. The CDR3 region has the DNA TGTGCCAGCAGCTACAGGACAGGGAGGAAAGATGAGCAGTTCTTC.

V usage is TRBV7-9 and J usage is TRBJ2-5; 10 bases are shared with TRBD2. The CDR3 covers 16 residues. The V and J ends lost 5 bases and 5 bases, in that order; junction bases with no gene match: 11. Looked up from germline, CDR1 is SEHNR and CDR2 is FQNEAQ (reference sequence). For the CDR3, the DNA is TGTGCCAGCAGCAGGCCGCCCAGCGGGGGGGCGGAGACCCAGTACTTC. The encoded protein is CASSRPPSGGAETQYF. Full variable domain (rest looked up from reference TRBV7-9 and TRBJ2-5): DTGVSQNPRHKITKRGQNVTFRCDPISEHNRLYWYRQTLGQGPEFLTYFQNEAQLEKSRLLSDRFSAERPKGSFSTLEIQRTEQGDSAMYLCASSRPPSGGAETQYFGPGTRLLVL.

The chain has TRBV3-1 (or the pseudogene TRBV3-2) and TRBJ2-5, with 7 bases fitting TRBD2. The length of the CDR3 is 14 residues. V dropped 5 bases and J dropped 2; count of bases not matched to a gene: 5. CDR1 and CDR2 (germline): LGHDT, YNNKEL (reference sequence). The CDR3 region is CASSSWGGQETQYF. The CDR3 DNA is TGTGCCAGCAGCTCCTGGGGGGGTCAAGAGACCCAGTACTTC.

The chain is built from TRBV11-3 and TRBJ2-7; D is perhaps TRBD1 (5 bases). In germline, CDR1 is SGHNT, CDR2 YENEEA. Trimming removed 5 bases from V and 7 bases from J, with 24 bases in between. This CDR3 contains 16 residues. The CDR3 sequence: CASSPAGSWIVFEQYF. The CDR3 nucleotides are TGTGCCAGCAGCCCAGCAGGGTCATGGATCGTTTTTGAGCAGTACTTC.

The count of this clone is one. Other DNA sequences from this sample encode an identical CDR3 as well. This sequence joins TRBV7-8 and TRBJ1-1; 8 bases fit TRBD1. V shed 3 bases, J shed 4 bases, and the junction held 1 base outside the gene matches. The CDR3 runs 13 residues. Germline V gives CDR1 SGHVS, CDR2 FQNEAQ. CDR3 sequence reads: CASSLTGATEAFF. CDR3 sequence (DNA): TGTGCCAGCAGCTTGACAGGGGCCACTGAAGCTTTCTTT.

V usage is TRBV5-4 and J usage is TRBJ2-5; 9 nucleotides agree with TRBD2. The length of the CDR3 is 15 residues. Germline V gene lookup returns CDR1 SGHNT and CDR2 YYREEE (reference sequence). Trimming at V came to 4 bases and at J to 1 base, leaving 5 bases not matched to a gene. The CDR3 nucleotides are TGTGCCAGCAGCCCTACGACTAGCGGCCAAGAGACCCAGTACTTC. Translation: CASSPTTSGQETQYF.

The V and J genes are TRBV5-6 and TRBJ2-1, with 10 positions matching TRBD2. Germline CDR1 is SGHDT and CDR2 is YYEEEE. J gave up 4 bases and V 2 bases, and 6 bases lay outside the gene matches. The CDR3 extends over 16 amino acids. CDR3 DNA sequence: TGTGCCAGCAGCTTCCGCCTAGCGGGGGAGTACAATGAGCAGTTCTTC. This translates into CASSFRLAGEYNEQFF.

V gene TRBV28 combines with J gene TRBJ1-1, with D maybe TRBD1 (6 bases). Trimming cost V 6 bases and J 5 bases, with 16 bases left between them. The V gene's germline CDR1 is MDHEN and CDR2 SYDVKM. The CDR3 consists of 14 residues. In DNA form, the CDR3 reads TGTGCCAGCAGCCTAGGGGGGGCGCGAACTGAAGCTTTCTTT. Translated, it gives CASSLGGARTEAFF.

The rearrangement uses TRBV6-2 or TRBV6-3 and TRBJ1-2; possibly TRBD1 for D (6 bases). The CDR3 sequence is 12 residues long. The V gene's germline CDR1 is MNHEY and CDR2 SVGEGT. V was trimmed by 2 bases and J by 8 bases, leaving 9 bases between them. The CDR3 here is CASSYIRGGYTF. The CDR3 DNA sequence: TGTGCCAGCAGTTACATCAGGGGCGGCTACACCTTC.

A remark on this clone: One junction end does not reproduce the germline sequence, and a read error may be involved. The CDR3 nucleotides read TGTGCTAGCAGCTTGGAGTACACCTACGAGCAGTACTTC. This sequence encodes CASSLEYTYEQYF. V usage is TRBV7-7 and J usage is TRBJ2-7, with unresolved D. Germline assignment: CDR1 SSHAT and CDR2 FNYEAQ (reference sequence). This CDR3 contains 13 residues. Full variable domain (missing parts from reference TRBV7-7 and TRBJ2-7): GAGVSQSPRYKVTKRGQDVTLRCDPISSHATLYWYQQALGQGPEFLTYFNYEAQPDKSGLPSDRFSAERPEGSISTLTIQRTEQRDSAMYRCASSLEYTYEQYFGPGTRLTVT.

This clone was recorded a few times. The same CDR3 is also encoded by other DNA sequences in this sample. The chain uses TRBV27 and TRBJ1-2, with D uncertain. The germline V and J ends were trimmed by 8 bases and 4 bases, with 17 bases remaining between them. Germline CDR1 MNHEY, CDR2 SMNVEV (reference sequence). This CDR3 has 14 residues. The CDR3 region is CASSFAGRRYGYTF. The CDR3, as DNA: TGTGCCAGCTCCTTTGCGGGCCGTCGCTATGGCTACACCTTC.

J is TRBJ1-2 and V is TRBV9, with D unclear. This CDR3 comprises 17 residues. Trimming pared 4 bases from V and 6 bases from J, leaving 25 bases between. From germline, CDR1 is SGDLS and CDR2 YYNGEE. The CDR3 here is CASSPRRVGGGIDGYTF. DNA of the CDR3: TGTGCCAGCAGCCCTCGCAGAGTAGGTGGAGGGATAGATGGCTACACCTTC.

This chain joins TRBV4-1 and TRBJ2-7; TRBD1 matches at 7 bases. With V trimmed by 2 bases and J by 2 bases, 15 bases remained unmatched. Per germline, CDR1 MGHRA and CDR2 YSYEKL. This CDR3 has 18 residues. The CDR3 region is CASSQYNRQTGWPYEQYF. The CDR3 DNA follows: TGCGCCAGCAGCCAATACAACCGACAGACAGGGTGGCCCTACGAGCAGTACTTC.

CDR3 residues: CASSESGGRQETQYF. The CDR3 DNA reads as TGCGCCAGCAGCGAGAGCGGGGGACGGCAAGAGACCCAGTACTTC. The chain carries TRBV5-1 and TRBJ2-5, with 8 bases lining up with TRBD2. After removal of 4 bases from V and 2 bases from J, the junction contained 7 bases not matched to a gene. Germline V gives CDR1 SGHRS, CDR2 YFSETQ. The CDR3 has 15 amino acids.

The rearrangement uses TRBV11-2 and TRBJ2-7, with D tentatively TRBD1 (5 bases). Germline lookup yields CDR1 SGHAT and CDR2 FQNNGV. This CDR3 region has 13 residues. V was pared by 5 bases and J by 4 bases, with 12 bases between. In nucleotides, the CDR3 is TGTGCCAGCAGCCCAGGGCCGGTATACGAGCAGTACTTC. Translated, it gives CASSPGPVYEQYF.

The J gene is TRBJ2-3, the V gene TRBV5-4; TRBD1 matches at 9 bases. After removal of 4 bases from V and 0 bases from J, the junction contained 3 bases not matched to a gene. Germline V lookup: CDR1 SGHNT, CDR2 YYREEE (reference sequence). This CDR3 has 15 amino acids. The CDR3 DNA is TGTGCCAGCAGCCGGGACAGGGAAAGCACAGATACGCAGTATTTT. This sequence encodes CASSRDRESTDTQYF.

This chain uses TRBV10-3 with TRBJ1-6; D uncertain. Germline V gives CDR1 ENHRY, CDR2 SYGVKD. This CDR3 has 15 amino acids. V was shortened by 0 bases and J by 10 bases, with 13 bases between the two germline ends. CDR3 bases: TGTGCCATCAGTGAGTCGGGCTGGGCGGGATCACCCCTCCACTTT. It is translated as CAISESGWAGSPLHF.